Reported below is one T cell receptor (beta chain). Sequencing was performed with immunoSEQ multiplex PCR; in TCRdb, only in-frame clones are kept and a portion is missing. The profile shows more than 30,000 clones, around 87% of them singletons. V gave up 4 bases and J gave up 5 bases, with 10 bases separating them. Per germline, CDR1 MNHEY and CDR2 SVGEGT. The CDR3 runs to 13 residues. This specimen comes from a study of blood T cell repertoires in COVID-19. Study context: Sites across the United States, Italy and Spain contributed samples from acute and convalescent COVID-19. Sample material is recorded as cDNA or gDNA derived from T cells, B-cell-depleted T cells, or PBMCs.

The chain couples TRBV6-2 or TRBV6-3 to TRBJ2-3; possible D gene TRBD2, 5 bases. Material: peripheral blood. The receptor's source is a man aged 55-75 years with active COVID-19. CDR3 loop: CASSWLGRDTQYF. In DNA form, the CDR3 reads TGTGCCAGCAGTTGGTTGGGGAGAGATACGCAGTATTTT.